These 9 T cell receptor beta chains share one sample of origin, sequenced in a study of vaccination and CD4 T cells after COVID-19. For these receptors, no antigen is known. Treatment given: roughly 10-day PBMC culture with coronavirus spike peptide pools or control peptides (ViraFEST assay). The Oncomine TCR Beta short-read assay sequenced DNA from cultured CD4+ T cells. TCRdb used MiXCR to reprocess the PCR reads, holding one entry per CDR3 protein. The sample has 15,000 to 20,000 distinct CDR3 sequences, around half seen once. The source material was CD4+ T cells from blood, cultured in vitro, sampled before SARS-CoV-2 vaccination. The source is a human donor who had recovered from COVID-19.

The genes are TRBV24-1 and TRBJ2-5, with 8 nucleotides matching TRBD1. Germline values: CDR1 KGHDR, CDR2 SFDVKD. V dropped 3 bases and J dropped 5; count of bases not matched to a gene: 13. CDR3 length: 17 amino acids. CDR3 DNA sequence: TGTGCCACCAGTGATCGTATGGGACAGGCTACGAGGGAGACCCAGTACTTC. Amino acids: CATSDRMGQATRETQYF.

Judged by abundance, this clonotype is medium-sized. The chain carries TRBV28 and TRBJ2-5; 10 bases line up with TRBD2. The CDR3 is 15 residues long. The V gene end was trimmed by 7 bases and the J gene end by 5 bases; junction bases not matched to a gene: 10. Germline values: CDR1 MDHEN, CDR2 SYDVKM. The CDR3 DNA follows: TGTGCCAGCACCCTAGCGGGAGATAGGCAGGAGACCCAGTACTTC. Amino acid sequence: CASTLAGDRQETQYF.

There are a few counts of this clonotype. The J gene is TRBJ2-5, the V gene TRBV20-1; D might be TRBD2 (5 bases). Germline CDR1 reads DFQATT; CDR2 reads SNEGSKA (reference sequence). V was shortened by 3 bases and J by 1 base, with 9 bases between the two germline ends. The CDR3 is made up of 13 amino acids. The CDR3 sequence: CSARGSGQETQYF. In nucleotides, the CDR3 is TGCAGTGCTAGGGGGAGCGGCCAAGAGACCCAGTACTTC.

This clonotype was counted only a few times. The rearrangement links TRBV30 to TRBJ1-6; 7 nucleotides align to TRBD1. The ends lost 3 bases at V and 0 bases at J; junction bases unmatched: 5. The CDR3 totals 16 residues. Germline V lookup: CDR1 GTSNPN, CDR2 SVGIG (reference sequence). The CDR3 DNA sequence: TGTGCCTGGAGCAGGGGGGGCCGCTCCTATAATTCACCCCTCCACTTT. Translation: CAWSRGGRSYNSPLHF.

This chain uses TRBV6-1 with TRBJ1-5; D not resolved. The length of the CDR3 is 16 residues. CDR1 is MNHNS, CDR2 SASEGT, per germline. V lost 6 bases, J lost 2 bases, and 17 bases lay in between. CDR3 region: CASSRDRTSGNQPQHF. As DNA, the CDR3 is TGTGCCAGCAGCCGGGATCGAACTTCGGGCAATCAGCCCCAGCATTTT.

This clonotype turned up a few times. V is TRBV20-1 and J is TRBJ2-1; D is uncertain. V was shortened by 6 bases and J by 5 bases, with 14 bases between the two germline ends. This CDR3 comprises 13 residues. Germline loops: CDR1 DFQATT, CDR2 SNEGSKA (reference sequence). The CDR3 sequence is CSAQPGVHNEQFF. The CDR3 DNA sequence: TGCAGTGCCCAACCCGGTGTCCACAATGAGCAGTTCTTC.

The chain uses TRBV19 and TRBJ2-2; D might be TRBD2 (6 bases). CDR1 and CDR2 (germline): LNHDA, SQIVND (reference sequence). The V end lost 10 bases, the J end lost 1 base, and 16 bases lay between the germline ends. This CDR3 is 15 amino acids long. The CDR3 here is CATPRGLLNTGELFF. Here the CDR3 DNA reads TGTGCCACCCCAAGGGGACTCCTGAACACCGGGGAGCTGTTTTTT.

J is TRBJ2-3 and V is TRBV28; 12 positions match TRBD2. The trim removed 5 bases at V and 2 bases at J, leaving 2 bases unmatched. CDR3 length: 15 residues. Germline CDR1 is MDHEN and CDR2 is SYDVKM. DNA for the CDR3: TGTGCCAGCAGTAGGACTAGCGGGGACACAGATACGCAGTATTTT. Protein sequence: CASSRTSGDTDTQYF.

The chain is built from TRBV20-1 and TRBJ1-2; 8 bases fit TRBD1. J gave up 2 bases and V 1 base, and 9 bases lay outside the gene matches. The CDR3 length is 16 residues. The germline V gene has CDR1 DFQATT and CDR2 SNEGSKA (reference sequence). The CDR3: CSARGSRQGANYGYTF. In DNA, the CDR3 is TGCAGTGCTAGAGGGTCGAGGCAGGGGGCCAACTATGGCTACACCTTC.